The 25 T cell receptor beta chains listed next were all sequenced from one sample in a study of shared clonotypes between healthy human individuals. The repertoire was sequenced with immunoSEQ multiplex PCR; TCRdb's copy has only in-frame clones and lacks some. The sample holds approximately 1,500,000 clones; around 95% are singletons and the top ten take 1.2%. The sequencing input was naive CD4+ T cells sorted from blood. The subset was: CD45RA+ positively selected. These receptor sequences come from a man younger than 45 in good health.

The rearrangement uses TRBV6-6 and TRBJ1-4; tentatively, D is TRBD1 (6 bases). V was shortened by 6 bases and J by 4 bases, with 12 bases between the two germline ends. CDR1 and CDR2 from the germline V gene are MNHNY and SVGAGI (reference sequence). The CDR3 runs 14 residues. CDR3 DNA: TGTGCCAGCAGGATGGACAGAGATAATGAAAAACTGTTTTTT. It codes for CASRMDRDNEKLFF.

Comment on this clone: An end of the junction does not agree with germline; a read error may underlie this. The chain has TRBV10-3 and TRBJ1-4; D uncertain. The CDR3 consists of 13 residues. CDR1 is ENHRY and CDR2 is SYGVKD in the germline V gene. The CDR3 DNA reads TGTGCCATCAGCCTAAACCGAGAGGACCCTCCGAGTTTT. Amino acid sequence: CAISLNREDPPSF.

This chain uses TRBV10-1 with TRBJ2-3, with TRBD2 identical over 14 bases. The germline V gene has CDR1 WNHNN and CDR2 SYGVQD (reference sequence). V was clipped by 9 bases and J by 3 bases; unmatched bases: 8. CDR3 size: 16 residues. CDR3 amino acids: CASGTSGSGGTDTQYF. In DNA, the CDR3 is TGCGCCAGTGGGACTAGCGGGAGCGGAGGGACAGATACGCAGTATTTT.

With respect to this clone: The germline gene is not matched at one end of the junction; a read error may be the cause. The CDR3 spells CASSKTGELFF. The CDR3 bases are TGTGCCAGCTCGAAAACCGGGGAGCTGTTTTTT. The chain is built from TRBV18 and TRBJ2-2; D not resolved. The germline V gene has CDR1 KGHSH and CDR2 LQKENI. The CDR3 is made up of 11 amino acids.

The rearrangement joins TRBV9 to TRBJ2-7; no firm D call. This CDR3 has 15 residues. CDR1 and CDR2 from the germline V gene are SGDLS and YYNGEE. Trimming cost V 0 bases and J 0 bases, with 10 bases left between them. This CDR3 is CASSVGPGASYEQYF. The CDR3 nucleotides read TGTGCCAGCAGCGTAGGTCCAGGCGCCTCCTACGAGCAGTACTTC.

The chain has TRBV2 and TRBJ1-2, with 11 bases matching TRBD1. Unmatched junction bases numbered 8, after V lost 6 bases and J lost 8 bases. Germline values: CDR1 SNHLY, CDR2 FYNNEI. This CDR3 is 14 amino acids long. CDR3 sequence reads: CASRRDRGREGYTF. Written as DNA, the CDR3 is TGTGCCAGCAGACGGGACAGGGGGAGAGAAGGCTACACCTTC.

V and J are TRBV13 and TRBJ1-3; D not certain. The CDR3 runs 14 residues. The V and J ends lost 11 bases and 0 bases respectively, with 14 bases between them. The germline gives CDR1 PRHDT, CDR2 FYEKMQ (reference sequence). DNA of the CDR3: TGTGCCCGCTACCCAGGCGCCTCTGGAAACACCATATATTTT. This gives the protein CARYPGASGNTIYF. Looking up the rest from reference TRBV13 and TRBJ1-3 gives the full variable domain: AAGVIQSPRHLIKEKRETATLKCYPIPRHDTVYWYQQGPGQDPQFLISFYEKMQSDKGSIPDRFSAQQFSDYHSELNMSSLELGDSALYFCARYPGASGNTIYFGEGSWLTVV.

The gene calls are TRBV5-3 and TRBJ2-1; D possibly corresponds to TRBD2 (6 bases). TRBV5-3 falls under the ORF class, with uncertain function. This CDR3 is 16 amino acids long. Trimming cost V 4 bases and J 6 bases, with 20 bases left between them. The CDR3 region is CARSTRHRWEVNEQFF. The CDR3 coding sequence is TGTGCCAGAAGCACAAGGCACAGGTGGGAGGTCAATGAGCAGTTCTTC.

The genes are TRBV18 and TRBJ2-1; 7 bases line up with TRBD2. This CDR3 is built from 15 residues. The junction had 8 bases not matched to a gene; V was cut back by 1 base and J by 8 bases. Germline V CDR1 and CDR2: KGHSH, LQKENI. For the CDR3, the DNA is TGTGCCAGCTCACCACTGGCACTAGCGCTGGATGAGCAGTTCTTC. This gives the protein CASSPLALALDEQFF.

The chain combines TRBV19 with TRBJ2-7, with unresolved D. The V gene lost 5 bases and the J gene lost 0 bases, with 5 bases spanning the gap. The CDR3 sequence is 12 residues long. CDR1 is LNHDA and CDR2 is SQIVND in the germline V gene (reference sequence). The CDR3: CASSDPSYEQYF. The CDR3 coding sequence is TGTGCCAGTAGTGACCCCTCCTACGAGCAGTACTTC.

The DNA for the CDR3 is TGTGCCTCGGGAGGCCTCCCACGAGATACGCAGTATTTT. Encoded protein: CASGGLPRDTQYF. The chain has TRBV5-6 and TRBJ2-3; TRBD2 aligns across 7 bases. The CDR3 runs 13 residues. From germline, CDR1 is SGHDT and CDR2 YYEEEE. After removal of 10 bases from V and 5 bases from J, the junction contained 10 bases not matched to a gene. The full variable domain, with the rest looked up from reference TRBV5-6 and TRBJ2-3, is DAGVTQSPTHLIKTRGQQVTLRCSPKSGHDTVSWYQQALGQGPQFIFQYYEEEERQRGNFPDRFSGHQFPNYSSELNVNALLLGDSALYLCASGGLPRDTQYFGPGTRLTVL.

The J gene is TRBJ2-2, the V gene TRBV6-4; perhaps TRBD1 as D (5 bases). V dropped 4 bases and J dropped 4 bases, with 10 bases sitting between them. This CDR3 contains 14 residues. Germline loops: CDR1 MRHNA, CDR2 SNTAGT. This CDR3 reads CASSAQGGTGELFF. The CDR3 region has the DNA TGTGCCAGCAGTGCCCAGGGTGGCACCGGGGAGCTGTTTTTT.

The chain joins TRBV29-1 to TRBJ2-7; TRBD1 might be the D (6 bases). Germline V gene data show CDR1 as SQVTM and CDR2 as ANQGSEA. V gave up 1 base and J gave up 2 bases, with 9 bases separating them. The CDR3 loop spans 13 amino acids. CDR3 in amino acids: CSVEAAGAYEQYF. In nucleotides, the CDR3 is TGCAGCGTTGAAGCCGCAGGGGCCTACGAGCAGTACTTC.

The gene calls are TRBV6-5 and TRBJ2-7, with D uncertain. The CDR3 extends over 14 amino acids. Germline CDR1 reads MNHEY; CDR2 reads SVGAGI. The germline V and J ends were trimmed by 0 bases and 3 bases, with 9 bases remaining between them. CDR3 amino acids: CASSYSLFSYEQYF. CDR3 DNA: TGTGCCAGCAGTTACTCTCTCTTTAGCTACGAGCAGTACTTC.

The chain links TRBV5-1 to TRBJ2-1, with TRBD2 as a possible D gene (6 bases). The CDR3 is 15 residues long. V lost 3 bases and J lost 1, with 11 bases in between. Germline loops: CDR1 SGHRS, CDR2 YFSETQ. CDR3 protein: CASSSGAVSYNEQFF. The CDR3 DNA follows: TGCGCCAGCAGCTCGGGAGCGGTGTCCTACAATGAGCAGTTCTTC.

CDR3 loop: CASSETWQETQYF. The DNA of the CDR3 is TGTGCCAGCAGTGAAACGTGGCAAGAGACCCAGTACTTC. This chain connects TRBV6-1 to TRBJ2-5; D is ambiguous. The CDR3 is 13 residues long. Trimming pared 2 bases from V and 2 bases from J, leaving 6 bases between. Germline lookup yields CDR1 MNHNS and CDR2 SASEGT.

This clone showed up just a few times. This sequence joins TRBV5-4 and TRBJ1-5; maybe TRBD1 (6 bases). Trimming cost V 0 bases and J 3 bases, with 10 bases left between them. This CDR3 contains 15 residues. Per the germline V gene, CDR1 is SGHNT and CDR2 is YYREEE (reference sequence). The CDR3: CASSLDGGPNQPQHF. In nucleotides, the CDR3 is TGTGCCAGCAGCTTGGATGGGGGGCCCAATCAGCCCCAGCATTTT.

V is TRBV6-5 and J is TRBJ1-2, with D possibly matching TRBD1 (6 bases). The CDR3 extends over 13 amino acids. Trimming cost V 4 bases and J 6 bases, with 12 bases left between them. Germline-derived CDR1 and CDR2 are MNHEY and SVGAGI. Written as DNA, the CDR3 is TGTGCCAGCAGTTTAACTCACAGGGATGGCTACACCTTC. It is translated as CASSLTHRDGYTF.

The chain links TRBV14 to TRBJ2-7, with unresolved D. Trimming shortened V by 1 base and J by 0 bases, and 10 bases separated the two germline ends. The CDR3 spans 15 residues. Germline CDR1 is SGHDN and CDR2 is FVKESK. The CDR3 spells CASSQGLRSSYEQYF. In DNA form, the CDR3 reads TGTGCCAGCAGCCAAGGACTCAGAAGCTCCTACGAGCAGTACTTC.

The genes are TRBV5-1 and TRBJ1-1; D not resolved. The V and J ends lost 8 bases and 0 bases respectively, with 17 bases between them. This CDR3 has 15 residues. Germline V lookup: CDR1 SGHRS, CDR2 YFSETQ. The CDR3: CASTTGSSLNTEAFF. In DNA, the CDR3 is TGCGCCAGTACCACGGGAAGCAGCCTGAACACTGAAGCTTTCTTT.

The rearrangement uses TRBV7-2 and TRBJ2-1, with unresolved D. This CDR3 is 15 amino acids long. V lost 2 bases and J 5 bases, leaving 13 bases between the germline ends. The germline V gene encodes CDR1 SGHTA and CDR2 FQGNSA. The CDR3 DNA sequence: TGTGCCAGCAGCTTATCTGGATTGACCCACAATGAGCAGTTCTTC. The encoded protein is CASSLSGLTHNEQFF.

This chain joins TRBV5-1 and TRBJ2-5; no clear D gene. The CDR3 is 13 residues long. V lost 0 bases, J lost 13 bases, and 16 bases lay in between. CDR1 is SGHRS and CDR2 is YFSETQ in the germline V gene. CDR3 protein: CASSLDSRLSPYF. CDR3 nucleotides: TGCGCCAGCAGCTTGGACAGCCGGTTATCACCGTACTTC.

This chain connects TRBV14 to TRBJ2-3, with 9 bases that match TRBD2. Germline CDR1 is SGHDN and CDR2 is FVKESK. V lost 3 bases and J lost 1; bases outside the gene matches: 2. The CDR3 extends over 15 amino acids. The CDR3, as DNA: TGTGCCAGCAGCCAGCGACTAGCGGGCACAGATACGCAGTATTTT. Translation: CASSQRLAGTDTQYF.

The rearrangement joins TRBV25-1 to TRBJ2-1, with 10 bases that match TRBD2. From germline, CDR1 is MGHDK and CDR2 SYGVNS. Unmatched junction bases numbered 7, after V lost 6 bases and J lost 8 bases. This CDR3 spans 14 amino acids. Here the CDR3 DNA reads TGTGCCAGCAGGAGCGGGAGGGCCGGCGATGAGCAGTTCTTC. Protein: CASRSGRAGDEQFF.

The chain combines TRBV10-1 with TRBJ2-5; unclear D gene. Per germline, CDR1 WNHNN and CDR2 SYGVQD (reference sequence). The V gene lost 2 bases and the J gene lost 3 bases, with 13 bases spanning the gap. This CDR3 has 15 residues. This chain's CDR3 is CASSELKWAEETQYF. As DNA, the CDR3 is TGCGCCAGCAGTGAGCTAAAGTGGGCAGAAGAGACCCAGTACTTC.